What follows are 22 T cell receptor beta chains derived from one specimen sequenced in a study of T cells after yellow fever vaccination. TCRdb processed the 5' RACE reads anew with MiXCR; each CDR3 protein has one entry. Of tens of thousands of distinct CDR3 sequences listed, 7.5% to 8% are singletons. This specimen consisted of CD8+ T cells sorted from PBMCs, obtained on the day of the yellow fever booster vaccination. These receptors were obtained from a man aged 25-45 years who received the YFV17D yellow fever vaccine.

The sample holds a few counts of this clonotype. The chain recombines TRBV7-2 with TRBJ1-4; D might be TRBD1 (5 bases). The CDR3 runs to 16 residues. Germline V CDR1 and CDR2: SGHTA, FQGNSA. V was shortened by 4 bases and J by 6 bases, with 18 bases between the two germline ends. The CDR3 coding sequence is TGTGCCAGCAGCTCCCCCGGGCAGGGACGGGATGAAAAACTGTTTTTT. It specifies CASSSPGQGRDEKLFF.

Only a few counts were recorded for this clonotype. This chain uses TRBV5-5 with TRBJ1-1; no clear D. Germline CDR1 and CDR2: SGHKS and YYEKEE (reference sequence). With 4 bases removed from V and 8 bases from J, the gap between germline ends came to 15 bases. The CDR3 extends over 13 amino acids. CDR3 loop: CASSPPGAPEAFF. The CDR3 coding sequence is TGTGCCAGCAGCCCGCCGGGTGCCCCCGAAGCTTTCTTT.

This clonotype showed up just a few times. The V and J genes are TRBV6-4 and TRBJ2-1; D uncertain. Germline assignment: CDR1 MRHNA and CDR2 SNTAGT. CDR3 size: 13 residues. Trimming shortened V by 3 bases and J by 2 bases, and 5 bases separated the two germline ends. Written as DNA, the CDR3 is TGTGCCAGCAGTGAAACGGCCTACAATGAGCAGTTCTTC. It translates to CASSETAYNEQFF.

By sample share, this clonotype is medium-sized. CDR3 protein: CSVARSGANVLTF. As DNA, the CDR3 is TGCAGCGTTGCCCGCTCTGGGGCCAACGTCCTGACTTTC. The chain links TRBV29-1 to TRBJ2-6, with D unclear. Germline assignment: CDR1 SQVTM and CDR2 ANQGSEA. The CDR3 extends over 13 amino acids. V was cut by 4 bases and J by 0 bases, with 4 bases left in between.

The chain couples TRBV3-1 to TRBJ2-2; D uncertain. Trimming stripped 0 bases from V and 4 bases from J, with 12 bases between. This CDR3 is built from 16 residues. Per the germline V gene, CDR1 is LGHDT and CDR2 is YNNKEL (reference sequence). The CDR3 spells CASSQDWSPTTGELFF. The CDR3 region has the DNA TGTGCCAGCAGCCAAGATTGGAGCCCAACCACCGGGGAGCTGTTTTTT. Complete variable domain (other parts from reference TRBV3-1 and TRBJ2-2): DTAVSQTPKYLVTQMGNDKSIKCEQNLGHDTMYWYKQDSKKFLKIMFSYNNKELIINETVPNRFSPKSPDKAHLNLHINSLELGDSAVYFCASSQDWSPTTGELFFGEGSRLTVL.

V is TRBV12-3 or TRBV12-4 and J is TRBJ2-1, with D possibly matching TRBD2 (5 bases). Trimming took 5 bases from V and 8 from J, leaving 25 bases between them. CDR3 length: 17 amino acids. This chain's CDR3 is CASSPSLGIPIVDEQFF. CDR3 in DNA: TGTGCCAGCAGTCCAAGTCTCGGGATTCCGATTGTGGATGAGCAGTTCTTC.

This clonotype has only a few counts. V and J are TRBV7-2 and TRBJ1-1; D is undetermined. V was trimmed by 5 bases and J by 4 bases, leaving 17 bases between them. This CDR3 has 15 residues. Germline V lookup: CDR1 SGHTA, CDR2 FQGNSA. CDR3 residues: CASSPSLRGVTEAFF. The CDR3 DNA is TGTGCCAGCAGCCCATCACTGCGCGGGGTCACTGAAGCTTTCTTT.

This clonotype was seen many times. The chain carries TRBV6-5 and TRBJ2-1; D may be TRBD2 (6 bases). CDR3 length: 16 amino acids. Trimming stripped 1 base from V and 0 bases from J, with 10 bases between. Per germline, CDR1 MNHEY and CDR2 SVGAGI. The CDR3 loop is CASSYFSGPSYNEQFF. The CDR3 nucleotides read TGTGCCAGCAGTTACTTTAGCGGCCCCTCCTACAATGAGCAGTTCTTC.

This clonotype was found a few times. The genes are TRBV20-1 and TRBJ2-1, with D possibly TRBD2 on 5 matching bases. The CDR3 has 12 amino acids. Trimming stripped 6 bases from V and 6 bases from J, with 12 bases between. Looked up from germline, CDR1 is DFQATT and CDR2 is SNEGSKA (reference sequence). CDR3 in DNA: TGCAGTGCCTCAGCGGAGATCAATGAGCAGTTCTTC. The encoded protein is CSASAEINEQFF.

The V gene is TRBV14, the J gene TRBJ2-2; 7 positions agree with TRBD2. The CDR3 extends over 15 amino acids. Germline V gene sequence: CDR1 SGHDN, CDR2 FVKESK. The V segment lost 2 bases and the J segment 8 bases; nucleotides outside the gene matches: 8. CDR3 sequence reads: CASSQRDYSTGELFF. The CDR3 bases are TGTGCCAGCAGCCAAAGGGACTACTCTACTGGGGAGCTGTTTTTT.

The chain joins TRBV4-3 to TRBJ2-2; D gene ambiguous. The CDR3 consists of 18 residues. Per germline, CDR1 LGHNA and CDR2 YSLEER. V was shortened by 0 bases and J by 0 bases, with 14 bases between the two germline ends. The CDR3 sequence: CASSQDYLSDPNTGELFF. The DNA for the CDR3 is TGCGCCAGCAGCCAAGACTATCTGTCGGACCCGAACACCGGGGAGCTGTTTTTT.

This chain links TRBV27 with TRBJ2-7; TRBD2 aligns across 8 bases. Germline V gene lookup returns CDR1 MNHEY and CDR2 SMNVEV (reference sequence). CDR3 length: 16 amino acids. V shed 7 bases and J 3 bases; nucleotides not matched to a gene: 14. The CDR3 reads CASKRGAGDEFYEQYF. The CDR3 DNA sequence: TGTGCCAGCAAGAGGGGAGCGGGAGACGAATTCTACGAGCAGTACTTC.

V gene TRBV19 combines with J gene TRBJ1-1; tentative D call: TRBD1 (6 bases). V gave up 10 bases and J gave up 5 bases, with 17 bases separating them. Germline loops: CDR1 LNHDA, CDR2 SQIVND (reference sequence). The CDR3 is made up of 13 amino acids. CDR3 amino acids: CATLDRQWTEAFF. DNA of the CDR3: TGTGCCACCCTTGACAGGCAGTGGACTGAAGCTTTCTTT.

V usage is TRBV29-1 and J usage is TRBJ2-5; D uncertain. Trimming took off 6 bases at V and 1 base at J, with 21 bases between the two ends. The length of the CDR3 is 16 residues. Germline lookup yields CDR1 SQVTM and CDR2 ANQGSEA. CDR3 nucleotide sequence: TGCAGCGTCAGCAGGCTTTCACCAGTGGGCCAAGAGACCCAGTACTTC. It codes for CSVSRLSPVGQETQYF.

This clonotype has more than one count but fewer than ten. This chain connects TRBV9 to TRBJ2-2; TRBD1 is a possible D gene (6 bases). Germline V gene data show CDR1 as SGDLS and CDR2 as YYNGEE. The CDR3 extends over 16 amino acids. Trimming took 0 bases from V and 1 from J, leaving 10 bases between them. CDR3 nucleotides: TGTGCCAGCAGCGTAGATTGGACAGTGAACACCGGGGAGCTGTTTTTT. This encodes CASSVDWTVNTGELFF.

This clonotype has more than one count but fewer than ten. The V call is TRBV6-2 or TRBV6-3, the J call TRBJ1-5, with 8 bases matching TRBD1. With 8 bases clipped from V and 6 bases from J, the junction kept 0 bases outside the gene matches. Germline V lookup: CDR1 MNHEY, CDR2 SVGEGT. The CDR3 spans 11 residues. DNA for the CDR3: TGTGCCAGCGGGACAGGTCAGCCCCAGCATTTT. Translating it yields CASGTGQPQHF.

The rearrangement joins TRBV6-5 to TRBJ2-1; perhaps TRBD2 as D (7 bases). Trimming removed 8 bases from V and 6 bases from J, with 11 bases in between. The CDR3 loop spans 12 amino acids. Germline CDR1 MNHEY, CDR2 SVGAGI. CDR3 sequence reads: CASEGGANEQFF. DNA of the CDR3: TGTGCCAGCGAAGGGGGGGCCAATGAGCAGTTCTTC.

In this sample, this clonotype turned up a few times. For the CDR3, the DNA is TGTGCCAGCAGTCCTATGCCGGGACTAAACTCCTACAATGAGCAGTTCTTC. Translated, it gives CASSPMPGLNSYNEQFF. The chain couples TRBV5-4 to TRBJ2-1; 7 positions match TRBD2. This CDR3 comprises 17 residues. Germline lookup yields CDR1 SGHNT and CDR2 YYREEE (reference sequence). J gave up 0 bases and V 5 bases, and 11 bases lay outside the gene matches.

CDR3 nucleotide sequence: TGTGCCATCAGACCAGAGGGGCGGGAGGAGACAGATACGCAGTATTTT. Translation: CAIRPEGREETDTQYF. The genes are TRBV10-3 and TRBJ2-3; 8 nucleotides line up with TRBD2. The CDR3 loop spans 16 amino acids. Germline V gene data show CDR1 as ENHRY and CDR2 as SYGVKD. V dropped 6 bases and J dropped 3; count of bases not matched to a gene: 11.

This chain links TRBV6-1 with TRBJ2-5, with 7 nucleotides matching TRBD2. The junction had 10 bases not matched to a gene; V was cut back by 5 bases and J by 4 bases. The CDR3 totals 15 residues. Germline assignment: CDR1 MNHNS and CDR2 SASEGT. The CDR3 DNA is TGTGCCAGCAGTCCTGGGGGGGATTCTTCAGAGACCCAGTACTTC. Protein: CASSPGGDSSETQYF.

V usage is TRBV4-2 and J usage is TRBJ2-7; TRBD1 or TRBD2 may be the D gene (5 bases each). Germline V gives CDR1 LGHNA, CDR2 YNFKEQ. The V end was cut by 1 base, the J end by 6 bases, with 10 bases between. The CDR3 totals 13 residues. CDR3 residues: CASSQVLGVEQYF. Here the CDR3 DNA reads TGTGCCAGCAGCCAAGTACTAGGGGTCGAGCAGTACTTC.

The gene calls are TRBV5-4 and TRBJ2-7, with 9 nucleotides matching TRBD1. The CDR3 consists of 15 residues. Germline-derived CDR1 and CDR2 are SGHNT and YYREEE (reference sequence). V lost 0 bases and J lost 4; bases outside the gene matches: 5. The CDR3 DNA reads TGTGCCAGCAGCTTGGAGGGACAGGGATTATACGAGCAGTACTTC. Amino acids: CASSLEGQGLYEQYF. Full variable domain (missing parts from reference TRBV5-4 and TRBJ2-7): ETGVTQSPTHLIKTRGQQVTLRCSSQSGHNTVSWYQQALGQGPQFIFQYYREEENGRGNFPPRFSGLQFPNYSSELNVNALELDDSALYLCASSLEGQGLYEQYFGPGTRLTVT.